Each of the 5 T cell receptor beta chains below was sequenced from the same sample in a study of CD8+CD57+ T cells in acquired aplastic anemia. Genomic DNA was employed as the template in profiling TCR beta VDJ and CDR3. MiXCR was run by TCRdb on the reads, yielding one entry per CDR3 protein. The data hold around 220,000 distinct CDR3 sequences, with about half observed a single time. In patients chosen for sequencing, flow cytometry had shown CD8+CD57+ cell expansion. The material sequenced was sorted CD4+, CD8+, or CD8+CD57+ T cells (not recorded which) from PBMCs. These TCRs come from a human donor with aplastic anemia.

This clonotype was detected ten times or more. The chain is built from TRBV20-1 and TRBJ2-5; D might be TRBD2 (7 bases). Germline CDR1 is DFQATT and CDR2 is SNEGSKA (reference sequence). The germline V and J ends were trimmed by 6 bases and 5 bases, with 25 bases remaining between them. This CDR3 has 16 amino acids. The CDR3 coding sequence is TGCAGTGCCGTCGTAGGGGCGGGGGCCCTAGGGGAGACCCAGTACTTC. Its translation is CSAVVGAGALGETQYF.

The chain has TRBV10-2 and TRBJ1-1; D unclear. The germline gives CDR1 WSHSY, CDR2 SAAADI. V lost 3 bases to trimming and J lost 5 bases, with 7 bases between them. This CDR3 contains 12 residues. CDR3 DNA: TGCGCCAGCAGTGATGCCGCGACTGAAGCTTTCTTT. Translated: CASSDAATEAFF.

The V and J genes are TRBV29-1 and TRBJ2-1; 8 positions agree with TRBD2. After removal of 6 bases from V and 8 bases from J, the junction contained 6 bases not matched to a gene. Germline assignment: CDR1 SQVTM and CDR2 ANQGSEA. The CDR3 contains 12 residues. The chain's CDR3 is CSVQRGGDEQFF. The DNA for the CDR3 is TGCAGCGTGCAACGGGGGGGCGATGAGCAGTTCTTC.

Details on this clonotype: Just one base apart from a much larger clone, this may be a read error. This chain joins TRBV19 and TRBJ1-1; possible D gene TRBD1, 5 bases. V was clipped by 9 bases and J by 5 bases, with 16 bases between them. CDR3 length: 13 amino acids. The germline V gene has CDR1 LNHDA and CDR2 SQIVND (reference sequence). Written as DNA, the CDR3 is TGTGCCAGCAACCCGGGACCCCGGACTGAAGCTTTCTTT. This codes for CASNPGPRTEAFF.

This clonotype was recorded many times. CDR3 in DNA: TGCAGTGCTAGGACAGGCGGAAATGAAAAACTGTTTTTT. Translating it yields CSARTGGNEKLFF. This rearrangement joins TRBV20-1 to TRBJ1-4; D is perhaps TRBD1 (6 bases). Germline CDR1 reads DFQATT; CDR2 reads SNEGSKA (reference sequence). The CDR3 contains 13 residues. Deletions cut 3 bases from V and 5 bases from J, with 10 bases between.